This TCR beta chain was sequenced in a study of T cell responses to AZD1222 COVID-19 vaccine. Profiled with immunoSEQ multiplex PCR; TCRdb holds only in-frame clones, not every one. This sample has 150,000 or so clones, with roughly 92% found just once. With respect to this clone: Its antigen is not known.

Study findings and constraints: Reports say nearly half of spike-specific TCRs go after unmutated variant regions.

Germline loops: CDR1 SGHRS, CDR2 YFSETQ. The CDR3 runs 15 residues. V was clipped by 1 base and J by 1 base, with 11 bases between them. This TCR was recovered from an adult in good health. This material consisted of peripheral blood, taken on day 0 of AZD1222 vaccination. The genes are TRBV5-1 and TRBJ1-1, with a tentative D call TRBD1 (6 bases). This chain's CDR3 is CASSLHGQSNTEAFF. CDR3 DNA: TGCGCCAGCAGCTTGCACGGACAGTCGAACACTGAAGCTTTCTTT.